The 31 T cell receptor beta chains given below trace back to one sample, sequenced in a study of monozygotic twins with inflammatory bowel disease. For each CDR3 protein, TCRdb gives one entry from its re-call of the 5' RACE reads, without DNA. This table holds approximately 400,000 distinct CDR3 sequences. The sample was blood. Receptors were obtained from a human donor with ulcerative colitis or Crohn's disease, or a healthy co-twin of an affected twin (not recorded which).

The genes are TRBV5-1 and TRBJ1-1. CDR3 size: 13 residues. Germline CDR1 reads SGHRS; CDR2 reads YFSETQ. The CDR3 loop reads CASSLEGRTEAFF.

V and J are TRBV11-2 and TRBJ2-1; TCRdb returns TRBD1, unconfirmable since there is no DNA. The CDR3 contains 15 residues. The V gene's germline CDR1 is SGHAT and CDR2 FQNNGV. CDR3 in amino acids: CASSSSGYSVDEQFF.

This chain joins TRBV18 and TRBJ1-1; the D call from TCRdb, TRBD1, cannot be confirmed without DNA. This CDR3 contains 14 residues. Germline-derived CDR1 and CDR2 are KGHSH and LQKENI. The CDR3 is CASSPRGMNTEAFF.

This rearrangement joins TRBV12-5 to TRBJ1-1. This CDR3 comprises 12 residues. Germline-derived CDR1 and CDR2 are LGHNT and FRNRAP. The CDR3 here is CASGLLYTEAFF.

This chain uses TRBV7-9 with TRBJ1-4. The CDR3 sequence is 13 residues long. Per germline, CDR1 SEHNR and CDR2 FQNEAQ (reference sequence). CDR3 residues: CASSSGSNEKLFF.

The chain recombines TRBV20-1 with TRBJ2-1; absent DNA, TCRdb's TRBD2 call cannot be checked. Per germline, CDR1 DFQATT and CDR2 SNEGSKA (reference sequence). The CDR3 is 20 amino acids. CDR3 protein: CSARALGLAGAAPTYNEQFF.

The chain employs TRBV7-2 and TRBJ2-2; with no DNA, the TCRdb D assignment of TRBD2 cannot be verified. The CDR3 length is 17 residues. Germline loops: CDR1 SGHTA, CDR2 FQGNSA. CDR3 loop: CASSFGRPGPSTGELFF.

The chain recombines TRBV18 with TRBJ2-1; TCRdb's D gene call, TRBD1, goes unchecked for lack of DNA. This CDR3 is 16 amino acids long. From germline, CDR1 is KGHSH and CDR2 LQKENI. The chain's CDR3 is CASSVQGTGGYNEQFF.

The rearrangement links TRBV7-2 to TRBJ2-1; with no DNA, the TCRdb D assignment of TRBD1 cannot be verified. Per the germline V gene, CDR1 is SGHTA and CDR2 is FQGNSA. This CDR3 contains 15 residues. CDR3 protein: CASSFSSGPGNEQFF.

The chain combines TRBV5-1 with TRBJ1-4. The CDR3 length is 17 residues. Germline V gene lookup returns CDR1 SGHRS and CDR2 YFSETQ. The CDR3 sequence: CASAVSRGDATNEKLFF.

This chain connects TRBV18 to TRBJ2-7. The germline V gene has CDR1 KGHSH and CDR2 LQKENI. The CDR3 has 14 residues. The CDR3 is CASSPTASSYEQYF.

The chain carries TRBV15 and TRBJ1-5. Germline V gives CDR1 LNHNV, CDR2 YYDKDF (reference sequence). There are 16 residues in the CDR3. The CDR3 loop is CATSRGGRVGNQPQHF.

V gene TRBV3-1 combines with J gene TRBJ2-2; the D call of TRBD1 rests on TCRdb alone, since no DNA is present to check it. Germline V CDR1 and CDR2: LGHDT, YNNKEL (reference sequence). This CDR3 region has 16 residues. The CDR3 reads CASSQVDGRGTGELFF. Drawing the rest from reference TRBV3-1 and TRBJ2-2, the complete variable domain is DTAVSQTPKYLVTQMGNDKSIKCEQNLGHDTMYWYKQDSKKFLKIMFSYNNKELIINETVPNRFSPKSPDKAHLNLHINSLELGDSAVYFCASSQVDGRGTGELFFGEGSRLTVL.

V gene TRBV7-9 combines with J gene TRBJ2-3. The CDR3 spans 15 residues. The V gene's germline CDR1 is SEHNR and CDR2 FQNEAQ (reference sequence). The CDR3 sequence is CASSKDGSSTDTQYF.

The gene calls are TRBV18 and TRBJ2-1; as DNA is missing, the TRBD1 call by TCRdb cannot be tested. Germline V CDR1 and CDR2: KGHSH, LQKENI. CDR3 length equals 15 residues. CDR3 in amino acids: CASSPAGQGTNEQFF.

The J gene is TRBJ2-6, the V gene TRBV2. Germline CDR1 and CDR2: SNHLY and FYNNEI. The CDR3 consists of 15 residues. The CDR3 protein is CASSGESAGANVLTF.

The V gene is TRBV20-1, the J gene TRBJ1-1. This CDR3 has 13 amino acids. Germline lookup yields CDR1 DFQATT and CDR2 SNEGSKA (reference sequence). This chain's CDR3 is CSARVPLNTEAFF.

Here the CDR3 reads CASSLGSWDNEQFF. The V gene is TRBV7-3, the J gene TRBJ2-1. The CDR3 sequence is 14 residues long. The germline V gene has CDR1 SGHTA and CDR2 FQGTGA. The full variable domain, its missing parts supplied by reference TRBV7-3 and TRBJ2-1, is GAGVSQTPSNKVTEKGKYVELRCDPISGHTALYWYRQSLGQGPEFLIYFQGTGAADDSGLPNDRFFAVRPEGSVSTLKIQRTERGDSAVYLCASSLGSWDNEQFFGPGTRLTVL.

The rearrangement uses TRBV29-1 and TRBJ2-2. Per germline, CDR1 SQVTM and CDR2 ANQGSEA. The CDR3 is made up of 11 amino acids. This CDR3 reads CSVRNTGELFF.

This rearrangement joins TRBV20-1 to TRBJ2-3; the D call of TRBD1 rests on TCRdb alone, since no DNA is present to check it. CDR1 is DFQATT and CDR2 is SNEGSKA in the germline V gene (reference sequence). The CDR3 spans 16 residues. This CDR3 is CSARDDGQGLADTQYF.

The chain has TRBV20-1 and TRBJ2-2. CDR1 and CDR2 (germline): DFQATT, SNEGSKA (reference sequence). This CDR3 is 16 amino acids long. The CDR3 sequence is CSARDAARTNTGELFF.

The chain joins TRBV19 to TRBJ1-1; the TCRdb call, TRBD1, lacks DNA for checking. The germline V gene encodes CDR1 LNHDA and CDR2 SQIVND (reference sequence). The CDR3 loop spans 14 amino acids. The CDR3 reads CASKEPGKVNTAFF.

This chain uses TRBV24-1 with TRBJ1-5. The CDR3 has 13 amino acids. Germline assignment: CDR1 KGHDR and CDR2 SFDVKD. CDR3 residues: CATSKSTGQPQHF.

CDR3 region: CASSQDRSGSRRDTQYF. The chain is built from TRBV14 and TRBJ2-3; TCRdb proposes TRBD2, but this gene call is untestable without DNA. This CDR3 region has 17 residues. Germline V lookup: CDR1 SGHDN, CDR2 FVKESK.

The CDR3 sequence is CASSLDSLQETQYF. V is TRBV7-3 and J is TRBJ2-5. In germline, CDR1 is SGHTA, CDR2 FQGTGA. CDR3 length: 14 amino acids.

CDR3 sequence reads: CASSTREVRSSGSYNEQFF. The rearrangement links TRBV6-4 to TRBJ2-1; TCRdb picks TRBD2, but there is no DNA to check that call. CDR1 MRHNA and CDR2 SNTAGT come from the germline V gene. The length of the CDR3 is 19 residues.

The chain carries TRBV20-1 and TRBJ2-5; as DNA is missing, the TRBD2 call by TCRdb cannot be tested. Germline assignment: CDR1 DFQATT and CDR2 SNEGSKA (reference sequence). The CDR3 consists of 14 residues. The CDR3 spells CSGTLAGGQETQYF.

V is TRBV5-1 and J is TRBJ2-3; checking the TCRdb D call of TRBD2 is not possible without DNA. The germline V gene encodes CDR1 SGHRS and CDR2 YFSETQ. The CDR3 has 16 amino acids. The CDR3 sequence: CASLRGTSGNTDTQYF. The full variable domain, completed using reference TRBV5-1 and TRBJ2-3, is KAGVTQTPRYLIKTRGQQVTLSCSPISGHRSVSWYQQTPGQGLQFLFEYFSETQRNKGNFPGRFSGRQFSNSRSEMNVSTLELGDSALYLCASLRGTSGNTDTQYFGPGTRLTVL.

This sequence joins TRBV5-1 and TRBJ2-1; TCRdb outputs TRBD2, but without DNA this stays unchecked. CDR1 and CDR2 from the germline V gene are SGHRS and YFSETQ. The CDR3 contains 15 residues. The CDR3 sequence: CASSAGRGSSDEQFF.

This sequence joins TRBV14 and TRBJ1-5; TCRdb lists TRBD1, though no DNA is available to test this call. CDR1 is SGHDN, CDR2 FVKESK, per germline. CDR3 length: 17 amino acids. CDR3 residues: CASRRPDRAIGNQPQHF. Full variable domain (outside the CDR3, taken from reference TRBV14 and TRBJ1-5): EAGVTQFPSHSVIEKGQTVTLRCDPISGHDNLYWYRRVMGKEIKFLLHFVKESKQDESGMPNNRFLAERTGGTYSTLKVQPAELEDSGVYFCASRRPDRAIGNQPQHFGDGTRLSIL.

This chain connects TRBV12-3 or TRBV12-4 to TRBJ1-2. The CDR3 has 14 amino acids. The CDR3 is CASSLRQGIDGYTF.